This paragraph reports one T cell receptor beta chain. Trimming took off 7 bases at V and 2 bases at J, with 13 bases between the two ends. The CDR3 loop spans 14 amino acids. The germline V gene encodes CDR1 SNHLY and CDR2 FYNNEI. The sample comes from a study of blood T cell repertoires in COVID-19. At the level of the study: Collection of acute and convalescent COVID-19 samples took place in the United States, Italy and Spain. T cells, B-cell-depleted T cells, or PBMCs provided the cDNA or gDNA that served as material.

Per the study methods: The assay estimated nucleated cells by amplifying reference gene primers. Some clones are missing from TCRdb's copy, which holds only in-frame ones; the method was immunoSEQ multiplex PCR. V, J and clone size were drawn from that table, and D and trimming were deduced from the DNA. Here the sample spans over 60,000 clones, around 90% being singletons. The sequence was collected from a man aged 60-69 years with acute or convalescent COVID-19. The specimen was peripheral blood. The V gene is TRBV2, the J gene TRBJ2-3, with D uncertain. CDR3 sequence reads: CASIRRPVTDTQYF. The CDR3 DNA reads as TGTGCCAGCATACGCCGTCCGGTCACAGATACGCAGTATTTT.